These 29 T cell receptor beta chains were all obtained from the same sample, sequenced in a study of Ad26.COV2.S vaccination and SARS-CoV-2 variants. Stated treatment: roughly 20 received Ad26.COV2.S at low or high dose, single or two shots; several received placebo; per-sample allocation not given. Collection of samples fell on day 63 after the first vaccine or placebo injection. Here immunoSEQ multiplex PCR was the method, and the copy in TCRdb shows in-frame clones only, minus some. The repertoire holds fewer than 500,000 clones, with less than 95% as singletons. The material was peripheral blood, obtained in a trial of Ad26.COV2.S vaccine versus placebo. These receptors were obtained from a person aged 18-65 years who received the Ad26.COV2.S COVID-19 vaccine or a placebo.

This chain joins TRBV11-2 and TRBJ2-7; perhaps TRBD2 as D (5 bases). Germline V lookup: CDR1 SGHAT, CDR2 FQNNGV. This CDR3 is built from 14 residues. The germline V and J ends were trimmed by 5 bases and 0 bases, with 11 bases remaining between them. The CDR3 DNA follows: TGTGCCAGCAGCCCATGGACTGGCTCCTACGAGCAGTACTTC. Protein: CASSPWTGSYEQYF.

The rearrangement uses TRBV7-9 and TRBJ2-5; possibly TRBD1 for D (5 bases). The germline V gene has CDR1 SEHNR and CDR2 FQNEAQ (reference sequence). This CDR3 contains 14 residues. V dropped 4 bases and J dropped 0 bases, with 9 bases sitting between them. In DNA form, the CDR3 reads TGTGCCAGCAGCTCGAGGACAAACCAAGAGACCCAGTACTTC. It codes for CASSSRTNQETQYF.

The J gene is TRBJ1-1, the V gene TRBV5-1; 8 bases are shared with TRBD1. The CDR3 length is 14 residues. Looked up from germline, CDR1 is SGHRS and CDR2 is YFSETQ. Trimming at V came to 4 bases and at J to 6 bases, leaving 8 bases not matched to a gene. DNA for the CDR3: TGCGCCAGCAGCAGACAGGGGCAAGGCTCTGAAGCTTTCTTT. This translates into CASSRQGQGSEAFF.

The J gene is TRBJ2-1, the V gene TRBV20-1, with a tentative D call TRBD2 (6 bases). CDR1 and CDR2 (germline): DFQATT, SNEGSKA (reference sequence). V dropped 3 bases and J dropped 1 base, with 13 bases sitting between them. This CDR3 has 15 amino acids. Here the CDR3 DNA reads TGCAGTGCTAGTCCGGCGGGAAGGTCCTACAATGAGCAGTTCTTC. Amino acids: CSASPAGRSYNEQFF.

The gene calls are TRBV2 and TRBJ2-7, with unresolved D. CDR1 is SNHLY and CDR2 is FYNNEI in the germline V gene. Trimming shortened V by 2 bases and J by 12 bases, and 14 bases separated the two germline ends. CDR3 length: 12 residues. CDR3 in amino acids: CASSEFRLAGYF. The CDR3, as DNA: TGTGCCAGCAGTGAATTTCGGTTAGCAGGGTACTTC.

The genes are TRBV5-4 and TRBJ2-7; 14 nucleotides agree with TRBD2. With V trimmed by 4 bases and J by 6 bases, 9 bases remained unmatched. Per germline, CDR1 SGHNT and CDR2 YYREEE (reference sequence). The CDR3 loop spans 16 amino acids. The CDR3 DNA reads TGTGCCAGCAGCGACCCCGGGACTAGCGGGAGAGGCGAGCAGTACTTC. It encodes CASSDPGTSGRGEQYF.

The chain couples TRBV7-4 to TRBJ1-5, with 12 nucleotides matching TRBD1. The germline gives CDR1 SGHVT, CDR2 SQSDAQ. This CDR3 comprises 18 residues. Unmatched junction bases numbered 7, after V lost 2 bases and J lost 2 bases. The CDR3 protein is CASSLRDRGLTCNQPQHF. CDR3 sequence (DNA): TGTGCCAGCAGCTTAAGGGACAGGGGGCTTACGTGCAATCAGCCCCAGCATTTT.

V usage is TRBV21-1 and J usage is TRBJ1-4. TRBV21-1 represents a pseudogene. This CDR3 comprises 17 residues. The CDR3 protein is CASSKEAREAGSEKLFF. CDR3 nucleotides: TGTGCCAGCAGCAAAGAGGCCAGGGAGGCAGGTAGCGAAAAACTGTTTTTT.

The J gene is TRBJ2-3, the V gene TRBV24-1; no clear D gene. The CDR3 has 13 amino acids. V was pared by 3 bases and J by 1 base, with 4 bases between. Germline CDR1 and CDR2: KGHDR and SFDVKD. The CDR3 sequence is CATSDGGTDTQYF. Written as DNA, the CDR3 is TGTGCCACCAGTGATGGGGGCACAGATACGCAGTATTTT.

This chain joins TRBV18 and TRBJ2-1; no clear D gene. The CDR3 consists of 14 residues. Trimming left V 8 bases short and J 8 bases short, with 19 bases between. The germline V gene has CDR1 KGHSH and CDR2 LQKENI. CDR3 nucleotides: TGTGCCAGCCGCGGACCCCGGCGAGAGTATGAGCAGTTCTTC. It codes for CASRGPRREYEQFF.

The chain joins TRBV7-2 to TRBJ2-5, with D perhaps TRBD2 (6 bases). Germline values: CDR1 SGHTA, CDR2 FQGNSA. CDR3 length: 16 amino acids. V lost 3 bases, J lost 7 bases, and 21 bases lay in between. CDR3 loop: CASSFRPGGTGGTQYF. Written as DNA, the CDR3 is TGTGCCAGCAGCTTTAGGCCTGGCGGGACCGGGGGGACCCAGTACTTC. Together with reference TRBV7-2 and TRBJ2-5, the CDR3 gives the full variable domain: GAGVSQSPSNKVTEKGKDVELRCDPISGHTALYWYRQSLGQGLEFLIYFQGNSAPDKSGLPSDRFSAERTGGSVSTLTIQRTQQEDSAVYLCASSFRPGGTGGTQYFGPGTRLLVL.

This chain uses TRBV20-1 with TRBJ1-1; D unclear. CDR1 and CDR2 from the germline V gene are DFQATT and SNEGSKA (reference sequence). CDR3 length: 10 amino acids. V was trimmed by 4 bases and J by 6 bases, leaving 6 bases between them. This CDR3 reads CSANIPEAFF. The CDR3 coding sequence is TGCAGTGCTAATATCCCTGAAGCTTTCTTT.

The rearrangement uses TRBV18 and TRBJ2-3; tentative D call: TRBD1 (6 bases). This CDR3 is 13 amino acids long. Trimming took 5 bases from V and 4 from J, leaving 10 bases between them. Germline loops: CDR1 KGHSH, CDR2 LQKENI. Written as DNA, the CDR3 is TGTGCCAGCTCAGGGGGCTTGGCAGATACGCAGTATTTT. Translating gives CASSGGLADTQYF. Together with reference TRBV18 and TRBJ2-3, the CDR3 gives the full variable domain: NAGVMQNPRHLVRRRGQEARLRCSPMKGHSHVYWYRQLPEEGLKFMVYLQKENIIDESGMPKERFSAEFPKEGPSILRIQQVVRGDSAAYFCASSGGLADTQYFGPGTRLTVL.

This chain joins TRBV28 and TRBJ2-3; a weak D match, TRBD1 (5 bases). Trimming shortened V by 6 bases and J by 5 bases, and 12 bases separated the two germline ends. CDR1 is MDHEN, CDR2 SYDVKM, per germline. The CDR3 extends over 13 amino acids. CDR3 loop: CASRIEGVDTQYF. In DNA form, the CDR3 reads TGTGCCAGCAGGATTGAAGGGGTAGATACGCAGTATTTT.

The CDR3 bases are TGCGCCAGCAGCTTGTTAGCGGGAGGGCAAGACATTCAGTACTTC. Protein: CASSLLAGGQDIQYF. The chain combines TRBV5-1 with TRBJ2-4; 11 bases are shared with TRBD2. V lost 1 base to trimming and J lost 8 bases; unmatched junction nucleotides: 5. The germline V gene encodes CDR1 SGHRS and CDR2 YFSETQ. The CDR3 has 15 amino acids.

The V gene is TRBV27, the J gene TRBJ2-5; tentatively, D is TRBD1 (6 bases). Germline lookup yields CDR1 MNHEY and CDR2 SMNVEV (reference sequence). The CDR3 sequence is 15 residues long. Between the trimmed V and J ends, which lost 6 bases and 3 bases, there was a span of 17 bases. The CDR3 region is CASSRQGLVKETQYF. CDR3 sequence (DNA): TGTGCCAGCAGCCGGCAGGGGTTGGTGAAAGAGACCCAGTACTTC.

In the case of this clone: Within the sample, other DNA sequences also encode this same CDR3. This rearrangement joins TRBV3-1 (or the pseudogene TRBV3-2) to TRBJ2-1; 8 nucleotides match TRBD2. This CDR3 region has 13 residues. Germline V gives CDR1 LGHDT, CDR2 YNNKEL (reference sequence). J lost 6 bases, V lost 5 bases, and 3 bases had no gene match. In nucleotides, the CDR3 is TGTGCCAGCAGCTCCGGGACTAGCAATGAGCAGTTCTTC. The encoded protein is CASSSGTSNEQFF.

The J gene is TRBJ2-1, the V gene TRBV24-1; possibly TRBD2 for D (5 bases). Germline loops: CDR1 KGHDR, CDR2 SFDVKD. This CDR3 contains 12 residues. With 5 bases removed from V and 9 bases from J, the gap between germline ends came to 10 bases. The CDR3 nucleotides are TGTGCCACCAGTGTTTGGAGCGGTGAGCAGTTCTTC. Its translation: CATSVWSGEQFF.

V usage is TRBV7-9 and J usage is TRBJ2-7; TRBD2 matches at 11 bases. V dropped 2 bases and J dropped 4; count of bases not matched to a gene: 4. The CDR3 spans 15 residues. Germline assignment: CDR1 SEHNR and CDR2 FQNEAQ (reference sequence). CDR3 sequence (DNA): TGTGCCAGCAGCTTAACTAGCGGGAGAAGTTACGAGCAGTACTTC. Its translation: CASSLTSGRSYEQYF.

This clone came up once. The chain joins TRBV6-2 or TRBV6-3 to TRBJ2-7, with TRBD2 as a possible D gene (5 bases). The CDR3 is made up of 13 amino acids. The germline gives CDR1 MNHEY, CDR2 SVGEGT. Trimming stripped 6 bases from V and 7 bases from J, with 16 bases between. The CDR3 sequence: CASSSRAGGEQYF. CDR3 coding DNA: TGTGCCAGCAGCTCTAGGGCGGGCGGGGAGCAGTACTTC.

This clone was picked up one time. The chain carries TRBV10-3 and TRBJ2-5; 11 bases line up with TRBD1. This CDR3 has 16 amino acids. In germline, CDR1 is ENHRY, CDR2 SYGVKD. V lost 6 bases, J lost 4 bases, and 10 bases stayed unmatched. This chain's CDR3 is CAISFTGTGGSETQYF. The CDR3 bases are TGTGCCATCAGCTTCACGGGGACAGGGGGGTCAGAGACCCAGTACTTC.

The V gene is TRBV6-5, the J gene TRBJ1-4; D remains ambiguous. There are 14 residues in the CDR3. V lost 2 bases, J lost 8 bases, and 12 bases lay in between. Germline CDR1 and CDR2: MNHEY and SVGAGI. The CDR3 region is CASSYRVIEEKLFF. Here the CDR3 DNA reads TGTGCCAGCAGTTACAGGGTGATAGAGGAAAAACTGTTTTTT.

The chain carries TRBV7-8 and TRBJ1-4; TRBD1 might be the D (5 bases). The CDR3 contains 15 residues. With 5 bases removed from V and 6 bases from J, the gap between germline ends came to 16 bases. The V gene's germline CDR1 is SGHVS and CDR2 FQNEAQ. CDR3 protein: CASSVRGLGDEKLFF. For the CDR3, the DNA is TGTGCCAGCAGCGTGAGGGGCCTAGGGGATGAAAAACTGTTTTTT.

The chain carries TRBV9 and TRBJ2-3; D is perhaps TRBD2 (6 bases). Germline lookup yields CDR1 SGDLS and CDR2 YYNGEE. The CDR3 contains 14 residues. Trimming took off 3 bases at V and 6 bases at J, with 14 bases between the two ends. The CDR3 sequence is CASSETPSVDTQYF. The CDR3 DNA is TGTGCCAGCAGCGAAACCCCTAGCGTCGATACGCAGTATTTT.

The gene calls are TRBV7-8 and TRBJ1-2; 9 nucleotides line up with TRBD1. V lost 5 bases, J lost 6 bases, and 4 bases stayed unmatched. The CDR3 loop spans 13 amino acids. The germline V gene encodes CDR1 SGHVS and CDR2 FQNEAQ. CDR3 sequence reads: CASSPGQGNGYTF. Here the CDR3 DNA reads TGTGCCAGCAGCCCCGGACAGGGGAATGGCTACACCTTC.

This chain joins TRBV6-1 and TRBJ2-3, with 7 bases that match TRBD1. CDR1 and CDR2 from the germline V gene are MNHNS and SASEGT. There are 16 residues in the CDR3. Unmatched junction bases numbered 7, after V lost 2 bases and J lost 2 bases. The CDR3 DNA is TGTGCCAGCAGTGAACGACTCGGACAGGCCACAGATACGCAGTATTTT. Amino acids: CASSERLGQATDTQYF.

This sequence joins TRBV28 and TRBJ1-5; perhaps TRBD1 as D (6 bases). From germline, CDR1 is MDHEN and CDR2 SYDVKM. The V gene lost 5 bases and the J gene lost 2 bases, with 16 bases spanning the gap. This CDR3 region has 16 residues. This CDR3 reads CASSPLGGMGNQPQHF. The CDR3 bases are TGTGCCAGCAGTCCCTTGGGGGGCATGGGCAATCAGCCCCAGCATTTT. The complete variable domain, with remaining parts taken from reference TRBV28 and TRBJ1-5, reads DVKVTQSSRYLVKRTGEKVFLECVQDMDHENMFWYRQDPGLGLRLIYFSYDVKMKEKGDIPEGYSVSREKKERFSLILESASTNQTSMYLCASSPLGGMGNQPQHFGDGTRLSIL.

The V and J genes are TRBV12-3 or TRBV12-4 and TRBJ2-7, with a weak D call TRBD2 (6 bases). With 6 bases removed from V and 7 bases from J, the gap between germline ends came to 16 bases. This CDR3 spans 13 amino acids. The CDR3 DNA is TGTGCCAGCAGCCCACCAGGGCGGGGAGAGCAGTACTTC. This translates into CASSPPGRGEQYF.

This clone was observed once. The chain employs TRBV7-2 and TRBJ2-1, with D tentatively TRBD2 (6 bases). Germline lookup yields CDR1 SGHTA and CDR2 FQGNSA. The CDR3 is 13 amino acids. Trimming took 2 bases from V and 10 from J, leaving 12 bases between them. CDR3 DNA: TGTGCCAGCAGCTTACGGCGGGACCGCGAGCAGTTCTTC. Its protein product is CASSLRRDREQFF.